Following are 32 T cell receptor beta chains from one sample sequenced in a study of shared clonotypes between healthy human individuals. The assay was immunoSEQ multiplex PCR, and TCRdb's table has in-frame clones only and misses some. This table holds over a million clones, 75% to 85% found once. Sample: memory CD4+ T cells from PBMCs. Subset meaning: CD45RA-negative fraction. Source of these receptors: a man between 18 and 35 years old in good health. Some clones in this sample may be carry-over from other donors' samples.

V and J are TRBV30 and TRBJ2-3; TRBD2 is a possible D gene (7 bases). This CDR3 is built from 13 residues. Germline CDR1 reads GTSNPN; CDR2 reads SVGIG (reference sequence). V was clipped by 2 bases and J by 4 bases, with 10 bases between them. CDR3 coding DNA: TGTGCCTGGAGTAGGGGGGGCCCAGATACGCAGTATTTT. This codes for CAWSRGGPDTQYF.

The chain combines TRBV6-1 with TRBJ1-4; perhaps TRBD1 as D (5 bases). This CDR3 spans 15 amino acids. Germline CDR1 MNHNS, CDR2 SASEGT. V lost 8 bases and J lost 7, with 20 bases in between. The CDR3 here is CASRGWGEVAEKLFF. DNA for the CDR3: TGTGCCAGCCGTGGTTGGGGGGAGGTAGCTGAAAAACTGTTTTTT.

The chain joins TRBV28 to TRBJ1-6; 7 bases agree with TRBD1. CDR3 length: 15 amino acids. Germline trimming cut 5 bases from V and 13 bases from J; bases unmatched to any gene: 14. Germline V gene sequence: CDR1 MDHEN, CDR2 SYDVKM. The CDR3 reads CASSPHRGASSPLHF. Written as DNA, the CDR3 is TGTGCCAGCAGTCCTCACAGGGGCGCATCATCGCCCCTCCACTTT.

Comments on this clone: This likely came from a read error, as a far larger clone is one base away. The chain links TRBV6-6 to TRBJ1-5; unclear D gene. This CDR3 is 12 amino acids long. Trimming stripped 4 bases from V and 6 bases from J, with 7 bases between. Germline-derived CDR1 and CDR2 are MNHNY and SVGAGI (reference sequence). The CDR3 protein is CASSSTGQPQHF. The CDR3 DNA sequence: TGTGCCAGCAGTTCCACCGGTCAGCCCCAGCATTTT.

This chain uses TRBV10-3 with TRBJ2-1; D not certain. CDR3 size: 14 residues. V was pared by 3 bases and J by 1 base, with 7 bases between. Germline CDR1 ENHRY, CDR2 SYGVKD. The CDR3 region is CAISEDISYNEQFF. DNA of the CDR3: TGTGCCATCAGTGAAGACATATCCTACAATGAGCAGTTCTTC.

This clone turned up a few times. The chain employs TRBV5-1 and TRBJ2-1; 9 bases line up with TRBD2. This CDR3 contains 16 residues. CDR1 SGHRS and CDR2 YFSETQ come from the germline V gene. V lost 0 bases and J lost 3; bases outside the gene matches: 4. CDR3 coding DNA: TGCGCCAGCAGCTTGGCCGGGACTAGCAACTACAATGAGCAGTTCTTC. Protein sequence: CASSLAGTSNYNEQFF.

This clone turned up a few times. V gene TRBV19 combines with J gene TRBJ1-2, with 9 positions matching TRBD1. V dropped 6 bases and J dropped 5; count of bases not matched to a gene: 7. CDR1 is LNHDA and CDR2 is SQIVND in the germline V gene (reference sequence). The CDR3 runs to 14 residues. The CDR3 DNA follows: TGTGCCAGTAGATACGCCGGGACAGGGTATGGCTACACCTTC. It yields the protein CASRYAGTGYGYTF.

This clone has only a few counts. This rearrangement joins TRBV6-1 to TRBJ1-4, with a tentative D call TRBD1 (5 bases). The CDR3 length is 14 residues. Trimming left V 3 bases short and J 7 bases short, with 12 bases between. Germline assignment: CDR1 MNHNS and CDR2 SASEGT. DNA for the CDR3: TGTGCCAGCAGTGACGGGGCGTCCGGTGAAAAACTGTTTTTT. Translated, it gives CASSDGASGEKLFF.

On this clone: A much larger clone differs by one base, so this may be a read error. This chain links TRBV28 with TRBJ2-7, with 10 bases aligning to TRBD1. The CDR3 sequence is 14 residues long. From germline, CDR1 is MDHEN and CDR2 SYDVKM. Unmatched junction bases numbered 1, after V lost 2 bases and J lost 3 bases. The CDR3 DNA reads TGTGCCAGCAGTTTAGGGGACAGGGGCTACGAGCAGTACTTC. This codes for CASSLGDRGYEQYF.

The rearrangement uses TRBV7-9 and TRBJ2-5, with 8 nucleotides matching TRBD2. The germline gives CDR1 SEHNR, CDR2 FQNEAQ (reference sequence). The V and J ends lost 5 bases and 4 bases, in that order; junction bases with no gene match: 6. The CDR3 loop spans 14 amino acids. This CDR3 is CASSPGTRGETQYF. In nucleotides, the CDR3 is TGTGCCAGCAGCCCCGGGACTAGGGGAGAGACCCAGTACTTC.

The V call is TRBV6-5, the J call TRBJ1-1, with a possible D match to TRBD1 (5 bases). Germline values: CDR1 MNHEY, CDR2 SVGAGI. V dropped 7 bases and J dropped 4 bases, with 19 bases sitting between them. The CDR3 totals 15 residues. The CDR3 reads CASIPTPAGGTEAFF. CDR3 coding DNA: TGTGCCAGCATCCCCACACCTGCGGGGGGCACTGAAGCTTTCTTT.

V gene TRBV5-1 combines with J gene TRBJ2-5; 7 bases are a match to TRBD1. Trimming removed 3 bases from V and 2 bases from J; junction bases left unmatched: 7. The germline CDR1 and CDR2 sequences are SGHRS and YFSETQ. This CDR3 is 15 amino acids long. The CDR3 reads CASSSAGTAQETQYF. The CDR3 nucleotides read TGCGCCAGCAGCTCGGCCGGGACAGCTCAAGAGACCCAGTACTTC.

V and J are TRBV7-2 and TRBJ2-7; the match to TRBD1 covers 12 bases. The CDR3 is 19 amino acids. J lost 3 bases, V lost 5 bases, and 17 bases had no gene match. The germline V gene encodes CDR1 SGHTA and CDR2 FQGNSA. The CDR3 nucleotides read TGTGCCAGCAGCCGGAATACGGGACAGGGGGCTAACTCGGTCTACGAGCAGTACTTC. Its protein is CASSRNTGQGANSVYEQYF.

The V call is TRBV18, the J call TRBJ1-1; maybe TRBD1 (5 bases). The CDR3 has 15 amino acids. The V end was cut by 6 bases, the J end by 0 bases, with 14 bases between. Germline-derived CDR1 and CDR2 are KGHSH and LQKENI. The CDR3 reads CASSSKDSLNTEAFF. The DNA for the CDR3 is TGTGCCAGCTCGAGCAAAGACAGTTTGAACACTGAAGCTTTCTTT.

In DNA, the CDR3 is TGTGCCAGCAGCTTAGGCTCAGGGATGGAGACCCAGTACTTC. It is translated as CASSLGSGMETQYF. This chain connects TRBV7-2 to TRBJ2-5; D may be TRBD1 (5 bases). Trimming cost V 1 base and J 5 bases, with 11 bases left between them. CDR1 SGHTA and CDR2 FQGNSA come from the germline V gene. There are 14 residues in the CDR3.

V gene TRBV2 combines with J gene TRBJ1-1; a weak D match, TRBD1 (6 bases). Trimming stripped 5 bases from V and 0 bases from J, with 10 bases between. This CDR3 has 14 amino acids. Germline V gene data show CDR1 as SNHLY and CDR2 as FYNNEI. CDR3 nucleotides: TGTGCCAGCAGTCAACAGGGAGTGAACACTGAAGCTTTCTTT. Its translation: CASSQQGVNTEAFF. Full variable domain (remainder filled in from reference TRBV2 and TRBJ1-1): EPEVTQTPSHQVTQMGQEVILRCVPISNHLYFYWYRQILGQKVEFLVSFYNNEISEKSEIFDDQFSVERPDGSNFTLKIRSTKLEDSAMYFCASSQQGVNTEAFFGQGTRLTVV.

Worth noting for this clone: Additional DNA sequences in this sample encode the identical CDR3. The chain combines TRBV5-1 with TRBJ1-1; D gene unclear. Looked up from germline, CDR1 is SGHRS and CDR2 is YFSETQ. The CDR3 totals 14 residues. Trimming shortened V by 2 bases and J by 1 base, and 9 bases separated the two germline ends. The DNA for the CDR3 is TGCGCCAGCAGCTTCAGTACAGAGAACACTGAAGCTTTCTTT. Its protein product is CASSFSTENTEAFF.

This chain links TRBV5-8 with TRBJ2-1; 8 bases align to TRBD1. The CDR3 is made up of 16 amino acids. The ends lost 2 bases at V and 6 bases at J; junction bases unmatched: 10. The V gene's germline CDR1 is SGHTS and CDR2 YDEGEE. The chain's CDR3 is CASSLRTGIEVNEQFF. In DNA, the CDR3 is TGTGCCAGCAGCTTACGGACAGGGATCGAGGTCAATGAGCAGTTCTTC.

CDR3 protein: CASSQDRGVYYGYTF. DNA of the CDR3: TGCGCCAGCAGCCAAGATCGAGGGGTTTACTATGGCTACACCTTC. V is TRBV4-1 and J is TRBJ1-2; a possible D gene is TRBD1 (5 bases). Germline loops: CDR1 MGHRA, CDR2 YSYEKL. The CDR3 has 15 residues. Trimming left V 0 bases short and J 3 bases short, with 11 bases between.

This clone was found a few times. The chain links TRBV5-8 to TRBJ1-6; tentative D call: TRBD1 (6 bases). Germline CDR1 and CDR2: SGHTS and YDEGEE. The CDR3 covers 15 residues. Deletions cut 1 base from V and 8 bases from J, with 13 bases between. The CDR3 coding sequence is TGTGCCAGCAGCTTGTACCAGGGGTGGGATTCACCCCTCCACTTT. It encodes CASSLYQGWDSPLHF.

In this sample, this clone turned up many times. The chain recombines TRBV4-3 with TRBJ1-1, with D unclear. The CDR3 has 11 residues. Germline V gene lookup returns CDR1 LGHNA and CDR2 YSLEER. Trimming cost V 1 base and J 8 bases, with 5 bases left between them. The CDR3 is CASSQGGEAFF. CDR3 coding DNA: TGCGCCAGCAGCCAAGGAGGAGAAGCTTTCTTT.

This chain uses TRBV7-8 with TRBJ1-1; 9 nucleotides align to TRBD1. CDR1 SGHVS and CDR2 FQNEAQ come from the germline V gene. V was pared by 0 bases and J by 3 bases, with 14 bases of the junction left unmatched. The CDR3 is 19 residues long. CDR3 nucleotide sequence: TGTGCCAGCAGCTTAGCCCAAATCGGGACAGGGAGAGGGGACACTGAAGCTTTCTTT. It yields the protein CASSLAQIGTGRGDTEAFF.

The chain recombines TRBV2 with TRBJ1-2; 9 nucleotides match TRBD1. This CDR3 has 17 amino acids. Germline CDR1 is SNHLY and CDR2 is FYNNEI. V lost 3 bases, J lost 4 bases, and 12 bases stayed unmatched. This chain's CDR3 is CASSDPPGTGSGYGYTF. CDR3 bases: TGTGCCAGCAGTGACCCCCCCGGGACAGGGTCAGGCTATGGCTACACCTTC.

This CDR3 reads CASSDNSGSQETQYF. The DNA of the CDR3 is TGTGCCAGCAGCGATAATAGCGGGAGCCAAGAGACCCAGTACTTC. This chain uses TRBV6-1 with TRBJ2-5; TRBD2 matches 9 bases. The CDR3 sequence is 15 residues long. CDR1 and CDR2 from the germline V gene are MNHNS and SASEGT. Trimming removed 6 bases from V and 1 base from J; junction bases left unmatched: 6.

The chain carries TRBV6-1 and TRBJ2-7; tentative D call: TRBD1 (5 bases). The V end was cut by 3 bases, the J end by 0 bases, with 12 bases between. Germline V CDR1 and CDR2: MNHNS, SASEGT. This CDR3 region has 15 residues. The CDR3: CASSEGHSSSYEQYF. DNA of the CDR3: TGTGCCAGCAGTGAGGGGCACTCGAGCTCCTACGAGCAGTACTTC.

V and J are TRBV7-8 and TRBJ2-6; D is unresolved. CDR3 length equals 12 residues. Germline V gene data show CDR1 as SGHVS and CDR2 as FQNEAQ. The V end lost 10 bases, the J end lost 7 bases, and 11 bases lay between the germline ends. The CDR3 coding sequence is TGTGCCACCTCGTGGAGTGCCAACGTCCTGACTTTC. Protein product: CATSWSANVLTF.

This CDR3 reads CASTVTGVDTGELFF. In DNA form, the CDR3 reads TGTGCCAGCACTGTTACAGGGGTGGACACCGGGGAGCTGTTTTTT. The V call is TRBV2, the J call TRBJ2-2; TRBD1 matches 7 bases. The CDR3 sequence is 15 residues long. V was clipped by 7 bases and J by 3 bases; unmatched bases: 8. Germline CDR1 and CDR2: SNHLY and FYNNEI.

This clone was counted between two and nine times. The chain combines TRBV30 with TRBJ1-1; tentatively, D is TRBD1 (6 bases). CDR1 is GTSNPN and CDR2 is SVGIG in the germline V gene (reference sequence). The CDR3 runs 13 residues. V lost 2 bases and J lost 3, with 10 bases in between. Here the CDR3 DNA reads TGTGCCTGGAGTATTGGACAGTACACTGAAGCTTTCTTT. Amino acid sequence: CAWSIGQYTEAFF.

V gene TRBV5-6 combines with J gene TRBJ2-7; D is possibly TRBD1 (6 bases). Trimming removed 4 bases at V and 6 bases at J, with 17 bases between. Germline CDR1 reads SGHDT; CDR2 reads YYEEEE. This CDR3 has 14 residues. This chain's CDR3 is CASSQPTGKGEQYF. The CDR3, as DNA: TGTGCCAGCAGCCAACCAACAGGGAAGGGCGAGCAGTACTTC.

The rearrangement joins TRBV5-1 to TRBJ2-1; 10 nucleotides line up with TRBD2. The trim removed 4 bases at V and 4 bases at J, leaving 8 bases unmatched. The V gene's germline CDR1 is SGHRS and CDR2 YFSETQ. The CDR3 is 16 residues long. The DNA for the CDR3 is TGCGCCAGCAGCCCCCTGACTAGCGGGCCTTACAATGAGCAGTTCTTC. Translated, it gives CASSPLTSGPYNEQFF.

The V and J genes are TRBV11-2 and TRBJ2-7; D is perhaps TRBD1 or TRBD2 (5 bases each). The CDR3 has 16 residues. The germline gives CDR1 SGHAT, CDR2 FQNNGV. The V gene lost 6 bases and the J gene lost 4 bases, with 22 bases spanning the gap. The CDR3 loop reads CASSSRPGGGDYEQYF. The CDR3 DNA is TGTGCCAGCAGTTCTAGGCCAGGTGGGGGAGATTACGAGCAGTACTTC.

The chain joins TRBV7-8 to TRBJ2-1; a weak D match, TRBD2 (6 bases). CDR3 length: 18 amino acids. The germline V and J ends were trimmed by 5 bases and 7 bases, with 27 bases remaining between them. Germline values: CDR1 SGHVS, CDR2 FQNEAQ. DNA of the CDR3: TGTGCCAGCAGCCGTAATCTCAATCGCGGGAACCCCTTGAATGAGCAGTTCTTC. Its protein product is CASSRNLNRGNPLNEQFF.